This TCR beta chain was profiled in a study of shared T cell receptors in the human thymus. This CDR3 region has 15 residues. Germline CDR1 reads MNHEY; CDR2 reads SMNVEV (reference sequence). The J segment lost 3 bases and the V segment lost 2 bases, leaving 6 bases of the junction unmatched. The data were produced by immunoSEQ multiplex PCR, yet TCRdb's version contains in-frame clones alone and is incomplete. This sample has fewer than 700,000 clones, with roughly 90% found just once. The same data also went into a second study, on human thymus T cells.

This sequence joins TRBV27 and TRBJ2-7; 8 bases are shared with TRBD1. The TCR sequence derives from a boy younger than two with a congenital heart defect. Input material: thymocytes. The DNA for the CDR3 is TGTGCCAGCAGTTTAAAGAGACAGGGGTTCTACGAGCAGTACTTC. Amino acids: CASSLKRQGFYEQYF.